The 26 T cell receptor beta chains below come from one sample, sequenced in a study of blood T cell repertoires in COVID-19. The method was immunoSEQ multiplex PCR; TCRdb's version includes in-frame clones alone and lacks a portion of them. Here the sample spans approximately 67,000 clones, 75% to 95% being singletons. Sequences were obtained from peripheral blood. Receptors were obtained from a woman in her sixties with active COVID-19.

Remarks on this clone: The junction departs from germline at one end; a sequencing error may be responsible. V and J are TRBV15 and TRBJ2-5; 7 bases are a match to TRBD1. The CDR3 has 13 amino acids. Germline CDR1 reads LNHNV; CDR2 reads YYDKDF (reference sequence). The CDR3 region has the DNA TGTGCCACCAGCGTCCACCCCTCGGAGGACAGGCACTTC. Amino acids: CATSVHPSEDRHF.

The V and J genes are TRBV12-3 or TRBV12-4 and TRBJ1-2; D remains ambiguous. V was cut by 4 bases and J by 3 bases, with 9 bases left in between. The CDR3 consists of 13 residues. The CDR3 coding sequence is TGTGCCAGCAGTTACAGCTCGGACTATGGCTACACCTTC. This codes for CASSYSSDYGYTF.

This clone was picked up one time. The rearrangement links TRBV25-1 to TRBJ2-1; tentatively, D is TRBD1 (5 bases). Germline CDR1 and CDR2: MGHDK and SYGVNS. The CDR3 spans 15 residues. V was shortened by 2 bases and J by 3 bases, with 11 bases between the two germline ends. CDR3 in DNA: TGTGCCAGCAGTGAAAGGGGCCGTTTCTACAATGAGCAGTTCTTC. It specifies CASSERGRFYNEQFF.

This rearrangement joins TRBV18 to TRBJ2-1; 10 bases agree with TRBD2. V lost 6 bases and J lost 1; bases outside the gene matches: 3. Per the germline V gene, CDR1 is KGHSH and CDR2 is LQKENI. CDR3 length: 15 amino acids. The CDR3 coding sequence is TGTGCCAGCTCGCGGACTAGCGGTTCCTACAATGAGCAGTTCTTC. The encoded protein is CASSRTSGSYNEQFF.

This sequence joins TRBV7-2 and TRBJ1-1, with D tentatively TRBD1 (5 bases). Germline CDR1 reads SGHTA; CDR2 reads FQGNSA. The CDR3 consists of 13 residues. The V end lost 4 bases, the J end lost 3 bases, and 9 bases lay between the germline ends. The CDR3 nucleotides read TGTGCCAGCAGCTCCCAGGGATACACTGAAGCTTTCTTT. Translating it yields CASSSQGYTEAFF.

The CDR3 here is CASSPFGLAVTDTQYF. The CDR3 bases are TGTGCCAGCAGTCCCTTCGGACTAGCGGTCACAGATACGCAGTATTTT. The chain is built from TRBV28 and TRBJ2-3; 10 nucleotides agree with TRBD2. The CDR3 runs to 16 residues. Losses at the gene ends were 5 bases for V and 2 bases for J; bases not matched to a gene: 7. Germline V CDR1 and CDR2: MDHEN, SYDVKM.

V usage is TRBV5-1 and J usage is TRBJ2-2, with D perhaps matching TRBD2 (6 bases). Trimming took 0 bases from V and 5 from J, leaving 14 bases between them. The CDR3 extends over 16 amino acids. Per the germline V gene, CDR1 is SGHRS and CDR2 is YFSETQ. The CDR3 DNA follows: TGCGCCAGCAGCTTGGATGGGGCGGGGAGGACCGGGGAGCTGTTTTTT. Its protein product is CASSLDGAGRTGELFF.

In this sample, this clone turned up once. CDR3 in amino acids: CASRAGGVGDRDIQYF. CDR3 DNA: TGTGCCAGCAGGGCAGGGGGCGTGGGGGATAGGGACATTCAGTACTTC. The genes are TRBV2 and TRBJ2-4; 8 bases agree with TRBD1. The CDR3 runs 16 residues. The J segment lost 8 bases and the V segment lost 6 bases, leaving 15 bases of the junction unmatched. Per the germline V gene, CDR1 is SNHLY and CDR2 is FYNNEI.

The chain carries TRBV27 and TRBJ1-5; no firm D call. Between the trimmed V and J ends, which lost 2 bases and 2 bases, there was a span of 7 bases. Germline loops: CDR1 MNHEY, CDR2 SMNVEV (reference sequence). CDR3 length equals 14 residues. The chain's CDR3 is CASSLLGGNQPQHF. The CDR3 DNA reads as TGTGCCAGCAGTTTACTCGGGGGCAATCAGCCCCAGCATTTT.

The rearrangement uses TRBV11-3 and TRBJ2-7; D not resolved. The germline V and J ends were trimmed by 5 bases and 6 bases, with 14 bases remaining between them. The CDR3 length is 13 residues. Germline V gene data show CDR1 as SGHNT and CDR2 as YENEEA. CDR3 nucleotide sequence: TGTGCCAGCAGCCCCGGGTATGGCCGCGAGCAGTACTTC. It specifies CASSPGYGREQYF.

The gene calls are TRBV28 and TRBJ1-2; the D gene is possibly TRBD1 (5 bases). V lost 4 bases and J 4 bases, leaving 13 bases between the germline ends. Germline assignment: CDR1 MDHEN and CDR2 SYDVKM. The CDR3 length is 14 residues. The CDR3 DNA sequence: TGTGCCAGCAGTTCAGGGTCCCCAGTCTATGGCTACACCTTC. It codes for CASSSGSPVYGYTF.

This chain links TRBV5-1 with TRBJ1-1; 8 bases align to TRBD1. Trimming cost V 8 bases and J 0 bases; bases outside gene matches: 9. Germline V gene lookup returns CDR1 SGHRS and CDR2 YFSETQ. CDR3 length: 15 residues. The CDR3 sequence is CASKPGQAMNTEAFF. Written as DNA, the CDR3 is TGCGCCAGTAAGCCGGGACAGGCTATGAACACTGAAGCTTTCTTT. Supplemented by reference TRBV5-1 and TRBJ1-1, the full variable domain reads KAGVTQTPRYLIKTRGQQVTLSCSPISGHRSVSWYQQTPGQGLQFLFEYFSETQRNKGNFPGRFSGRQFSNSRSEMNVSTLELGDSALYLCASKPGQAMNTEAFFGQGTRLTVV.

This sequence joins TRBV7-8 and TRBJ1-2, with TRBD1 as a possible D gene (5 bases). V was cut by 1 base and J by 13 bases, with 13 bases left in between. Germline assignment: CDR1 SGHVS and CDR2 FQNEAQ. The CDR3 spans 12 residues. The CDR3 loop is CASSLGTGRSTF. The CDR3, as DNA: TGTGCCAGCAGCTTAGGAACAGGAAGGAGCACCTTC.

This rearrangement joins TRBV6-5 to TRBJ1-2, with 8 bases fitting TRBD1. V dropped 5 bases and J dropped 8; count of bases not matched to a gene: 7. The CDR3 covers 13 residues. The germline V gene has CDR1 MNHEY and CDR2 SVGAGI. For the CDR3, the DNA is TGTGCCAGCAGTCGCAGGGGGCTTTTCGGCTACACCTTC. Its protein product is CASSRRGLFGYTF.

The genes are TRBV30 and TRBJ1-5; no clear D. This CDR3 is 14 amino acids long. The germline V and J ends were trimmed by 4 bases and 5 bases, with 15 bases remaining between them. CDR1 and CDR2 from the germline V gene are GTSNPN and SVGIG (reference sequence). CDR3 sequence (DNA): TGTGCCTGGAAGCCGGGTGGTCGGGATCAGCCCCAGCATTTT. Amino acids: CAWKPGGRDQPQHF.

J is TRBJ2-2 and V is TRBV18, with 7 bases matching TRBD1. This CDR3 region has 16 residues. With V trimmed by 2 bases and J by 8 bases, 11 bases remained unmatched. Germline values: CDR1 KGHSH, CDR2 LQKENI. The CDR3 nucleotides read TGTGCCAGCTCACCAGGGACAGTCCGGGCAGAAGGGGAGCTGTTTTTT. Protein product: CASSPGTVRAEGELFF.

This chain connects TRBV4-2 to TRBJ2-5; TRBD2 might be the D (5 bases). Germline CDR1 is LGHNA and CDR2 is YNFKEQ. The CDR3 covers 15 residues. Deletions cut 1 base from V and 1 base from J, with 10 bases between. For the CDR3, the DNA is TGTGCCAGCAGCCAAGTGAGGGCCCCCCAAGAGACCCAGTACTTC. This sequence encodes CASSQVRAPQETQYF.

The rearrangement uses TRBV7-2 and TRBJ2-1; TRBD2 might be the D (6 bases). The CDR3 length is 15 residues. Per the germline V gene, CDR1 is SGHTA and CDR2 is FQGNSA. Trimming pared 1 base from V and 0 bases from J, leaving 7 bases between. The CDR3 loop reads CASSLVGSSYNEQFF. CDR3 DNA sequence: TGTGCCAGCAGCTTAGTCGGGAGCTCCTACAATGAGCAGTTCTTC.

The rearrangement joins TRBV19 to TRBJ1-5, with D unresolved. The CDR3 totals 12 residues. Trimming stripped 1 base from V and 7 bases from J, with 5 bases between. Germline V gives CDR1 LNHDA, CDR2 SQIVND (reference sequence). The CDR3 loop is CASSIARQPQHF. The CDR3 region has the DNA TGTGCCAGTAGTATAGCGCGGCAGCCCCAGCATTTT.

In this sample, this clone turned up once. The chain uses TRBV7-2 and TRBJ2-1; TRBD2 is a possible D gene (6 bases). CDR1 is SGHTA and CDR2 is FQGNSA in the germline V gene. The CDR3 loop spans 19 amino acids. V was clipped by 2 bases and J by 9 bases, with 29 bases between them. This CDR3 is CASSLRARWSGDALLEQFF. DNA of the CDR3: TGTGCCAGCAGCTTAAGGGCGCGTTGGTCGGGGGATGCGCTGCTTGAGCAGTTCTTC.

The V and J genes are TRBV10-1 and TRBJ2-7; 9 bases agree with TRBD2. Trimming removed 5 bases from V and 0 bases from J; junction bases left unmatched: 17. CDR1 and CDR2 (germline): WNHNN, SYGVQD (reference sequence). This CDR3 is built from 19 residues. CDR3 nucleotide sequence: TGCGCCAGCAGTTCTATAAGGGGGCGGGAGGGCTTGAGCTCCTACGAGCAGTACTTC. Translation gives CASSSIRGREGLSSYEQYF.

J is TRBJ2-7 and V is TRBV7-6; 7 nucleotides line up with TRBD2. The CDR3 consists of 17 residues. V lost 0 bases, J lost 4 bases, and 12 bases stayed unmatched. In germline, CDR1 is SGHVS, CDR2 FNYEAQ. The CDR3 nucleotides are TGTGCCAGCAGCTTAGCGGCCGTAGCGGGCGTTTCGTACGAGCAGTACTTC. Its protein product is CASSLAAVAGVSYEQYF.

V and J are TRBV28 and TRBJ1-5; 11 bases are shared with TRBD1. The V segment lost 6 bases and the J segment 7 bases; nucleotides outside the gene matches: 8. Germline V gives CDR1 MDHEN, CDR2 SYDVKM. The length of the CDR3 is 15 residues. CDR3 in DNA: TGTGCCAGCAGCCCCGGGACAGGGGGGCGGCAGCCCCAGCATTTT. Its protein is CASSPGTGGRQPQHF.

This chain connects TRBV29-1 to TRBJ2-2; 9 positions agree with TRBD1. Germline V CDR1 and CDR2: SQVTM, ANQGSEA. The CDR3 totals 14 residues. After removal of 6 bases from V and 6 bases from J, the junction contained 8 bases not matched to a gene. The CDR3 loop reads CSVRAGTGPGELFF. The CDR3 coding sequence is TGCAGCGTAAGGGCCGGGACAGGGCCCGGGGAGCTGTTTTTT.

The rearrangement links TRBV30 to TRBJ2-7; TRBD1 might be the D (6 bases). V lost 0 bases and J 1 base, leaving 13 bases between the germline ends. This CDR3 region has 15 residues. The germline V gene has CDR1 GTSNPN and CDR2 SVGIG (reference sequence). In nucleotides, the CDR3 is TGTGCCTGGAGTGTACAGGGCGGGTATTCCTACGAGCAGTACTTC. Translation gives CAWSVQGGYSYEQYF.

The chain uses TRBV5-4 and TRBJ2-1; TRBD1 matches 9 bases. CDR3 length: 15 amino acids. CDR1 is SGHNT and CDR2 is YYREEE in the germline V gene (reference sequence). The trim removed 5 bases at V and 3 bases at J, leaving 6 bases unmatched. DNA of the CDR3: TGTGCCAGCAGTTCACCGGGACAGGGCTACAATGAGCAGTTCTTC. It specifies CASSSPGQGYNEQFF.